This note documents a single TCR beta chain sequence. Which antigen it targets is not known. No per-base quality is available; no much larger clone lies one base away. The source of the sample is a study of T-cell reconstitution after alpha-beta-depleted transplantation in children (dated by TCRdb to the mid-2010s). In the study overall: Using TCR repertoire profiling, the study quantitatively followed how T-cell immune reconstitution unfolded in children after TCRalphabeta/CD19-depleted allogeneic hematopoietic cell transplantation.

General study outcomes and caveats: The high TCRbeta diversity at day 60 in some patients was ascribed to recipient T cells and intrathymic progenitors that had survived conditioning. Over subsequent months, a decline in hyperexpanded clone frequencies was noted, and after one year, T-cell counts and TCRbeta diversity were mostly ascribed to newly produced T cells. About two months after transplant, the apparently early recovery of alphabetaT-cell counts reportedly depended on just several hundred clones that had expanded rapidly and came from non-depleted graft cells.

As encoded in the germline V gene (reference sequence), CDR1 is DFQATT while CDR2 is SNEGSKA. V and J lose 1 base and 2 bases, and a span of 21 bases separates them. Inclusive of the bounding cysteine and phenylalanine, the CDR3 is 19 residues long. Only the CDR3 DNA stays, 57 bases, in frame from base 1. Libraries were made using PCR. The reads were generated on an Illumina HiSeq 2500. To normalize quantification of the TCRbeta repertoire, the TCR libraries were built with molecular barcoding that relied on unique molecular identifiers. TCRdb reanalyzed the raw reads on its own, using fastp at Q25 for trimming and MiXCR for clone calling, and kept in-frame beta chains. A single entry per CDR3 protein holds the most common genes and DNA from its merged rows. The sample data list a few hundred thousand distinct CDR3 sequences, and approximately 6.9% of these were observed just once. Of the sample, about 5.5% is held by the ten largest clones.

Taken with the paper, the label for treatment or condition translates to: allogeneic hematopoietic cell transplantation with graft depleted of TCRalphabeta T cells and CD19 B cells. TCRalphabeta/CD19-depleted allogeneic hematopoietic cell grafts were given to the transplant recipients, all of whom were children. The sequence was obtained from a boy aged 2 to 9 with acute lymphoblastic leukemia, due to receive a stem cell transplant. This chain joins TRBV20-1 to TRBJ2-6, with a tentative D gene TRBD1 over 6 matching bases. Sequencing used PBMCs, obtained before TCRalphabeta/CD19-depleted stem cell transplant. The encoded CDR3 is CSARASGRGHFPGANVLTF. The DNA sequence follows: TGCAGTGCTAGAGCGTCCGGCAGGGGCCACTTCCCTGGGGCCAACGTCCTGACTTTC.